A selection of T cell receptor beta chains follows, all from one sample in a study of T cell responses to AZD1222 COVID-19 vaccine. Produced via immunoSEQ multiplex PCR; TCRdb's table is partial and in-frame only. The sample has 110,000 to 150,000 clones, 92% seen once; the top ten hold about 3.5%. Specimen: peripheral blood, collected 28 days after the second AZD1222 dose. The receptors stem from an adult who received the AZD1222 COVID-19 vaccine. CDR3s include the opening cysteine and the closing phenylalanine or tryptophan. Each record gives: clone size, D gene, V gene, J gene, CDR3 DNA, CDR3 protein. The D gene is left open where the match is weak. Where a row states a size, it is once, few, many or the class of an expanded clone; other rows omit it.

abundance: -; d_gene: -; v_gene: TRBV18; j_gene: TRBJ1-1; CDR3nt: TGTGCCAGCCAAGACACCATGAACACTGAAGCTTTCTTT; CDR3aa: CASQDTMNTEAFF
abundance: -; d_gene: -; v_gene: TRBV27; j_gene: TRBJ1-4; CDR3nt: TGTGCCAGCAGTTTGAGGAGAGGGTTTGGGAAACTGTTTTTT; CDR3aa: CASSLRRGFGKLFF
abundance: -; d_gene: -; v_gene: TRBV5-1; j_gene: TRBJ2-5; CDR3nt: TGCGCCAGCAGCTTGGGGGCAGTCCAAGAGACCCAGTACTTC; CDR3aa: CASSLGAVQETQYF
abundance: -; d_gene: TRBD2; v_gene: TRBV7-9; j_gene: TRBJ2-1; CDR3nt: TGTGCCAGCAGCCCCCGTACAACTAGCGCCGGCTCCTACAATGAGCAGTTCTTC; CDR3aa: CASSPRTTSAGSYNEQFF
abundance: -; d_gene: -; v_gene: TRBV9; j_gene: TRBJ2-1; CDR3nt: TGTGCCAGCAGCGTAGGATCACTAGGGGTGGGCAATGAGCAGTTCTTC; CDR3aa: CASSVGSLGVGNEQFF
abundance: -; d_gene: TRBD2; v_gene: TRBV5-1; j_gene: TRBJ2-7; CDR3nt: TGCGCCAGCAGCTTGCCGGGGGGTTACGAGCAGTACTTC; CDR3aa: CASSLPGGYEQYF
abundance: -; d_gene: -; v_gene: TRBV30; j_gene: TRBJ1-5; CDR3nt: TGTGCCTGGAGTGTACGTAGCAATCAGCCCCAGCATTTT; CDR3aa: CAWSVRSNQPQHF
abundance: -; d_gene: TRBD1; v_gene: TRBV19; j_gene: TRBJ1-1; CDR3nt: TGTGCCAGTAGCTGGGATACAGGGGTCACTGAAGCTTTCTTT; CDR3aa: CASSWDTGVTEAFF
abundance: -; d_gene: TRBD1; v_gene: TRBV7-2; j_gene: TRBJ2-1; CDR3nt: TGTGCCAGCAGCTTAGGACAGGGCGGGTACAATGAGCAGTTCTTC; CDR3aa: CASSLGQGGYNEQFF
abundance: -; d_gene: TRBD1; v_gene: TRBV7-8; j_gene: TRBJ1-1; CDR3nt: TGTGCCAGCAGACCCCCAGGGGGAGATGGAGCTTTCTTT; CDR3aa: CASRPPGGDGAFF
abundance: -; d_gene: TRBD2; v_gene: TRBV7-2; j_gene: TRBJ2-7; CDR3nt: TGTGCCAGCAGCTTAGAAGTAGCGGGATACTACGAGCAGTACTTC; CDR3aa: CASSLEVAGYYEQYF
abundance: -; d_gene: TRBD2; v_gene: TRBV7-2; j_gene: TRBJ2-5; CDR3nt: TGTGCCAGCAGCGTCGGGACTAGCGTTAGGGAGACCCAGTACTTC; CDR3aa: CASSVGTSVRETQYF
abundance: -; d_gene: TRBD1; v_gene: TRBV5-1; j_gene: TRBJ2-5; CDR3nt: TGCGCCAGCAGCTTGGCCAGGGACAGCTTCCGAGAGACCCAGTACTTC; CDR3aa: CASSLARDSFRETQYF
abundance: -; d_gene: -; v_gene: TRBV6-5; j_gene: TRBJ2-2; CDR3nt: TGTGCCAGCAGTTACGGCTTCGGCACCGGGGAGCTGTTTTTT; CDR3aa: CASSYGFGTGELFF
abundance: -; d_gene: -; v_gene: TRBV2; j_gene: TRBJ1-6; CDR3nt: TGTGCCAGCATTCCCCAGGGTAATTCACCCCTCCACTTT; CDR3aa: CASIPQGNSPLHF
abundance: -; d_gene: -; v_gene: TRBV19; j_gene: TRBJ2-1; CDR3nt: TGTGCCAGTAGTATAGAGCGATTGCAGTTCTTC; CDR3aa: CASSIERLQFF
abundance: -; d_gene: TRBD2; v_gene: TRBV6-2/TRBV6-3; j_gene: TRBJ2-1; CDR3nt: TGTGCCAGCAGTTACTCGCTAGCGGGAGCTAGTGAGCAGTTCTTC; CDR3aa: CASSYSLAGASEQFF
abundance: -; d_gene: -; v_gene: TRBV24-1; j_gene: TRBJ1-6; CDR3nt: TGTGCCACCAGTGGGACGGTGGATAATTCACCCCTCCACTTT; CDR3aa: CATSGTVDNSPLHF
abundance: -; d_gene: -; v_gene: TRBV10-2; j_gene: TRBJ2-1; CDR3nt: TGCGCCAGCAGTGAGTCCGGGAATGGGAATGAGCAGTTCTTC; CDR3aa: CASSESGNGNEQFF
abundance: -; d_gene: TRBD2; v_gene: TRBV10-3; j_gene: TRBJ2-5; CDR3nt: TGTGCCATCAGTGTCGGGACTAGCGGGAGGCTGCAAGAGACCCAGTACTTC; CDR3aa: CAISVGTSGRLQETQYF
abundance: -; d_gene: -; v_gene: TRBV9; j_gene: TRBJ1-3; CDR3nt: TGTGCCAGCAGCGTAGAGCCCGGGACTGGAAACACCATATATTTT; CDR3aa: CASSVEPGTGNTIYF
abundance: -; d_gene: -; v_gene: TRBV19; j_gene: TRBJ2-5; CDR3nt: TGTGCCAGTAGTAGGCAGGCCCAAGAGACCCAGTACTTC; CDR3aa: CASSRQAQETQYF
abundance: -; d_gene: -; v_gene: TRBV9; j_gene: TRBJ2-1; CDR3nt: TGTGCCAGCAGCGTAGTAGGAGGCGGTGACGATGAGCAGTTCTTC; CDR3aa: CASSVVGGGDDEQFF
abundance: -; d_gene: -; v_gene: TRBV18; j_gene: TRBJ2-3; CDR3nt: TGTGCCAGCTCACCCGAATCTAGGACAGATACGCAGTATTTT; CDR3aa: CASSPESRTDTQYF
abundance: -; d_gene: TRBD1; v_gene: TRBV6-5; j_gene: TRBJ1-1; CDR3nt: TGTGCCACCACAGACAGGGGGATCACTGAAGCTTTCTTT; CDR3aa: CATTDRGITEAFF
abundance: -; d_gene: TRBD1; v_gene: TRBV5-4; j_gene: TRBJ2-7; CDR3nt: TGTGCCAGCAGCTTGGCCGACAGGGGGCCCTACGAGCAGTACTTC; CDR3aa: CASSLADRGPYEQYF
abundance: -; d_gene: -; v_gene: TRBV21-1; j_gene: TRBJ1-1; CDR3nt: TGTGCCAGCAGCAACACGTTGAACACTGAAGCTTTCTTT; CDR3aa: CASSNTLNTEAFF
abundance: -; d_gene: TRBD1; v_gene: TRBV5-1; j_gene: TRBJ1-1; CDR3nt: TGCGCCAGCAGCAAAAAGCCGGGACAGCTGAACACTGAAGCTTTCTTT; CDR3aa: CASSKKPGQLNTEAFF
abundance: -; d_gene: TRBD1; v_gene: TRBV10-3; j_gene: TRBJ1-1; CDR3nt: TGTGCCATCAGTGAGACCTCCCTTCTTGACAGGGGGAACACTGAAGCTTTCTTT; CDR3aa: CAISETSLLDRGNTEAFF
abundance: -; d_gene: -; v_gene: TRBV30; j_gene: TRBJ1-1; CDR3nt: TGTGCCTGGGGACGGGAGAACACTGAAGCTTTCTTT; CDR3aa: CAWGRENTEAFF
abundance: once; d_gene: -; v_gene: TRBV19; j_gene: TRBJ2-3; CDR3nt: TGTGCCAGTAGACGGGACCCCGGCACAGATACGCAGTATTTT; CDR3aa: CASRRDPGTDTQYF
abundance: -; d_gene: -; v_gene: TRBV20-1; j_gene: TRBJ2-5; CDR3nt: TGCACCGCGGGCCGCGAGTGGACCCAGTACTTC; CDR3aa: CTAGREWTQYF
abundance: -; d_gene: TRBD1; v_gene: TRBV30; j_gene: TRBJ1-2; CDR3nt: TGTGCCTGGAGCGTGGACAGGGGAAGTGGCTACACCTTC; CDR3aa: CAWSVDRGSGYTF
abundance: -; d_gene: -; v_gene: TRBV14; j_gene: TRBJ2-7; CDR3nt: TGTGCCAGCAGCCAAGATTCTAGCGTATACTCCTACGAGCAGTACTTC; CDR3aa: CASSQDSSVYSYEQYF
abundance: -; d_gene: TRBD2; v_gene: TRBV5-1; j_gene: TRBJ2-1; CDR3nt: TGCGCCAGCAGCTTGAAGACTAGCGGATCCTACAATGAGCAGTTCTTC; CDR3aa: CASSLKTSGSYNEQFF
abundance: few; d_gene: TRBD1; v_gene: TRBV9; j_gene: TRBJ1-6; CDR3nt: TGTGCCAGCAGCGGACAGGGAGGCTCACCCCTCCACTTT; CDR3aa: CASSGQGGSPLHF
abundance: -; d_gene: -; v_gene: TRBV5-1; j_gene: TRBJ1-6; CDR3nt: TGCGCCAGCAGCTTGGTTGGAGGAGGGAATTCACCCCTCCACTTT; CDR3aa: CASSLVGGGNSPLHF
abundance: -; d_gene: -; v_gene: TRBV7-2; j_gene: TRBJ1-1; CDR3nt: TGTGCCAGCAGCTTAGATTTTAGGGGTACTGAAGCTTTCTTT; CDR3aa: CASSLDFRGTEAFF